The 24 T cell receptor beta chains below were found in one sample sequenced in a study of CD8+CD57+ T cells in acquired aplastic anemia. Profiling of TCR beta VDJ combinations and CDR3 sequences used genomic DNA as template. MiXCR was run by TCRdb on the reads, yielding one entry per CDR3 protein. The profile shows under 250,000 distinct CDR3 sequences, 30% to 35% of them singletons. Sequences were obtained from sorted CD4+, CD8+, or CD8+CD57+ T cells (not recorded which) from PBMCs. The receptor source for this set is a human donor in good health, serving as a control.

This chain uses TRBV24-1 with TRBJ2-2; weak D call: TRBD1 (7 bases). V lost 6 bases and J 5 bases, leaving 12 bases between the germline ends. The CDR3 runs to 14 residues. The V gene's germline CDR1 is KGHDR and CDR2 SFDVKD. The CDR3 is CATSNSGGTGELFF. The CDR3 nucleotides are TGTGCCACCAGTAACTCAGGGGGGACCGGGGAGCTGTTTTTT.

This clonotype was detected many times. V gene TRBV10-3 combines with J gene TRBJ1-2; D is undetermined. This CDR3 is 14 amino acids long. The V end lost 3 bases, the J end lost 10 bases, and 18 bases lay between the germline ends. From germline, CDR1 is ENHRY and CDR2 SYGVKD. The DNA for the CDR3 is TGTGCCATCAGTGAACCGGCACGGGCGTTGGCCTACACCTTC. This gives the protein CAISEPARALAYTF.

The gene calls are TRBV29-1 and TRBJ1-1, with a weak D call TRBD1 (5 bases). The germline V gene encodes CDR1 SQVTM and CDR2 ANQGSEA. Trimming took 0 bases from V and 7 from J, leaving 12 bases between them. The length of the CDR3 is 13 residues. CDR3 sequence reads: CSVEDQGRGEAFF. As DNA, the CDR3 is TGCAGCGTTGAAGATCAGGGCCGGGGTGAAGCTTTCTTT.

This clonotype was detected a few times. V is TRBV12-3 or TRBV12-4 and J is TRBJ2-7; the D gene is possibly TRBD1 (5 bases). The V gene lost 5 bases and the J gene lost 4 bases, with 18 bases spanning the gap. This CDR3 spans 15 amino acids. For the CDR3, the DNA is TGTGCCAGCAGTGCCACAGCAGGGAATAGGTACGAGCAGTACTTC. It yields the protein CASSATAGNRYEQYF.

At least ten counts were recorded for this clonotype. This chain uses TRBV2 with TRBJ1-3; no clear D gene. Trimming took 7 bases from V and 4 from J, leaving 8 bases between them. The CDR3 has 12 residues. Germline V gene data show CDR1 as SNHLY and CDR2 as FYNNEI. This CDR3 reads CASTPSGNTIYF. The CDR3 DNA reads TGTGCCAGCACCCCATCAGGAAACACCATATATTTT.

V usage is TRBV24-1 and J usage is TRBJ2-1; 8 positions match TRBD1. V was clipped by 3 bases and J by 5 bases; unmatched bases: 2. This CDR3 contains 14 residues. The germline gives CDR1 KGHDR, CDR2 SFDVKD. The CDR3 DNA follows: TGTGCCACCAGTGATCAGACAGGGGACAATGAGCAGTTCTTC. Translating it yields CATSDQTGDNEQFF.

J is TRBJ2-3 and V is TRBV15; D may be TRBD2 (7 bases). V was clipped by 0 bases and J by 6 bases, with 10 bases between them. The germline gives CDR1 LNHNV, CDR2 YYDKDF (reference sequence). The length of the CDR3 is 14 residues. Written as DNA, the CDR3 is TGTGCCACCAGCAGAGATGGGAGGGGGGATACGCAGTATTTT. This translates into CATSRDGRGDTQYF.

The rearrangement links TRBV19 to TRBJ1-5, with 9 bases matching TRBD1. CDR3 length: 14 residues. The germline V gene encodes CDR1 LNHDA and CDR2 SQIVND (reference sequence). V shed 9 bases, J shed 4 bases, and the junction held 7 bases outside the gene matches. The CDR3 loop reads CASRDRDLNQPQHF. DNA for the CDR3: TGTGCCAGCCGGGACAGGGATCTAAATCAGCCCCAGCATTTT. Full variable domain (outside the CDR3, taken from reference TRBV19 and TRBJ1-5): DGGITQSPKYLFRKEGQNVTLSCEQNLNHDAMYWYRQDPGQGLRLIYYSQIVNDFQKGDIAEGYSVSREKKESFPLTVTSAQKNPTAFYLCASRDRDLNQPQHFGDGTRLSIL.

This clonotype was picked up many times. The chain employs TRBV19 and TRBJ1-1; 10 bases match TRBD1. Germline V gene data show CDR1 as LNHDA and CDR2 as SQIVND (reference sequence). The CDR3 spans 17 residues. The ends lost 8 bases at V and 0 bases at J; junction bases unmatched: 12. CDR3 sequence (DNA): TGTGCCAGTCTCCCCGTCTGGACAGGGGGAATGAACACTGAAGCTTTCTTT. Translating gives CASLPVWTGGMNTEAFF.

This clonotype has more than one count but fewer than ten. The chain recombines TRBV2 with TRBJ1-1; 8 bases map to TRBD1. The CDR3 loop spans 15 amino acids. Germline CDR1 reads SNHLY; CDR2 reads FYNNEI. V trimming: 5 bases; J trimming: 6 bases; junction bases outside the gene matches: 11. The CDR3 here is CASSSLQGAAPEAFF. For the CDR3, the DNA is TGTGCCAGCAGTTCGCTCCAGGGGGCAGCCCCTGAAGCTTTCTTT.

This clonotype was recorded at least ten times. CDR3 sequence reads: CASSVADGLYADTQYF. Written as DNA, the CDR3 is TGTGCCAGCAGCGTAGCTGACGGACTTTATGCAGATACGCAGTATTTT. The chain has TRBV9 and TRBJ2-3, with a tentative D call TRBD2 (5 bases). This CDR3 contains 16 residues. V lost 0 bases and J lost 4, with 15 bases in between. Germline V gene lookup returns CDR1 SGDLS and CDR2 YYNGEE.

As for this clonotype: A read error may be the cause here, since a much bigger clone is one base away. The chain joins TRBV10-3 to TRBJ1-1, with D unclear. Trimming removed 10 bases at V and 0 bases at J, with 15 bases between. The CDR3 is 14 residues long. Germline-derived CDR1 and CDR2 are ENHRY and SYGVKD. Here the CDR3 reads CASRVNYVNTEAFF. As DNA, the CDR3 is TGTGCCAGCCGTGTCAACTACGTGAACACTGAAGCTTTCTTT.

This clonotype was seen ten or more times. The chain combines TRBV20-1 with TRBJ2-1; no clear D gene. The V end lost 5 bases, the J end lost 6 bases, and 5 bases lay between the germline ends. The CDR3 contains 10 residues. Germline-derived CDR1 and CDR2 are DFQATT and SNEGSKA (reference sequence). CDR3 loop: CSALGNEQFF. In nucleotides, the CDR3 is TGCAGTGCTTTGGGCAATGAGCAGTTCTTC.

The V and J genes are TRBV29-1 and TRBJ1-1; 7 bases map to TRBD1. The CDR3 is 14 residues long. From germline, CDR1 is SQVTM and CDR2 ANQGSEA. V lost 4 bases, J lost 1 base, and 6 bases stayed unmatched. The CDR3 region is CSVGGGQTNTEAFF. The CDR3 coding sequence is TGCAGCGTTGGAGGGGGACAGACGAACACTGAAGCTTTCTTT.

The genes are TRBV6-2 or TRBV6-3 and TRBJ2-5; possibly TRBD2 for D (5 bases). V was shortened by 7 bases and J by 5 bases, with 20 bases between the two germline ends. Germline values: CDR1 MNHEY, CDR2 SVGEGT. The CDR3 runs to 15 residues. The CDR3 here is CASKTLRGSGETQYF. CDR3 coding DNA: TGTGCCAGCAAGACCCTCCGGGGTTCGGGGGAGACCCAGTACTTC.

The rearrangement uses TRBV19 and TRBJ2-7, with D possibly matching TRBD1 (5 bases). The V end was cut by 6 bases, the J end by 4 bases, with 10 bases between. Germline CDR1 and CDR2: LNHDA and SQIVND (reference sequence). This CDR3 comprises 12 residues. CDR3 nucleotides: TGTGCCAGTAGCCCAGCAGGGTACGAGCAGTACTTC. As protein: CASSPAGYEQYF.

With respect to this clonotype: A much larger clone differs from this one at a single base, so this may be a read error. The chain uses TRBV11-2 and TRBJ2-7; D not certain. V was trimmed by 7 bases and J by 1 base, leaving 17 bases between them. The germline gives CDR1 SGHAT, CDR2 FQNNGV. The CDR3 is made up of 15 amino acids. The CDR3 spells CASTIRSSNSYEQYF. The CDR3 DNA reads TGTGCCAGCACCATACGGTCCAGTAATTCCTACGAGCAGTACTTC.

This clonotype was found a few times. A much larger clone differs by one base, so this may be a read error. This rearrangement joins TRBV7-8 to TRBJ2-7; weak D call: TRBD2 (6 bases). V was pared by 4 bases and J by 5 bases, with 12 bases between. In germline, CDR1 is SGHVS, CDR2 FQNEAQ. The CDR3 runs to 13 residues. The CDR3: CASSSPRTNEQYF. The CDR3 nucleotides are TGTGCCAGCAGCTCCCCTCGGACTAACGAGCAGTACTTC.

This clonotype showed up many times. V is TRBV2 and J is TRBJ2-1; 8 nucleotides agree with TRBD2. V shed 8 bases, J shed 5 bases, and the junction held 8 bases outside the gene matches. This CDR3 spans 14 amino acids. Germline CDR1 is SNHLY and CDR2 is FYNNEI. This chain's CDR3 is CASEISGVDNEQFF. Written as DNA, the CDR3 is TGTGCCAGCGAGATTAGCGGGGTCGACAATGAGCAGTTCTTC. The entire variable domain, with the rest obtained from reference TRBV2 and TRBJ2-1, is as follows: EPEVTQTPSHQVTQMGQEVILRCVPISNHLYFYWYRQILGQKVEFLVSFYNNEISEKSEIFDDQFSVERPDGSNFTLKIRSTKLEDSAMYFCASEISGVDNEQFFGPGTRLTVL.

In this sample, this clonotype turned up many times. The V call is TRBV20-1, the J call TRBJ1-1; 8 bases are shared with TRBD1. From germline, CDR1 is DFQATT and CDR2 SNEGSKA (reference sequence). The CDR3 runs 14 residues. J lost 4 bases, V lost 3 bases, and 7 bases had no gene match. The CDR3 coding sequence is TGCAGTGCTAGGGACAGGGTGGTGGCCACTGAAGCTTTCTTT. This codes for CSARDRVVATEAFF.

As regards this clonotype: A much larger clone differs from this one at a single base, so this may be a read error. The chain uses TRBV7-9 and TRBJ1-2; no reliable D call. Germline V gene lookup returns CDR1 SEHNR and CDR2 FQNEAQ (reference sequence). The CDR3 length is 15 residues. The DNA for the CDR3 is TGTGCCAGCAGCTTGGGCAGAGGAGCTAACTGTGGCTACACCTTC. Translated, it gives CASSLGRGANCGYTF.

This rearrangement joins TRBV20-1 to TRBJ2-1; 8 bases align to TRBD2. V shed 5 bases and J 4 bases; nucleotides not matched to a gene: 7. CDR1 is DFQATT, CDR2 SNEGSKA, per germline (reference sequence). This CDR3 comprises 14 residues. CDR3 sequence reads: CSAPPTGGYNEQFF. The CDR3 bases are TGCAGTGCTCCACCCACGGGGGGGTACAATGAGCAGTTCTTC.

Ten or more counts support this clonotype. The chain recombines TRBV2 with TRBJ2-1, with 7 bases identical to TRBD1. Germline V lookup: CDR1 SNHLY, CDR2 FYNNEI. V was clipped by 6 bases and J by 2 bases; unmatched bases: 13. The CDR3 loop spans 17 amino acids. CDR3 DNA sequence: TGTGCCAGCAGCACCGACAGGGTATCGCCTACCTACAATGAGCAGTTCTTC. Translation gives CASSTDRVSPTYNEQFF.

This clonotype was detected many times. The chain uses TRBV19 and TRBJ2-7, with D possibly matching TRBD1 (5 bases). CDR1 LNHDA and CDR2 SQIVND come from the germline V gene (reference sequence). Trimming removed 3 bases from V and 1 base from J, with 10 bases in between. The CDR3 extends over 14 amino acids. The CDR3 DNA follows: TGTGCCAGTAGTATCCAGGGCCCATCCTACGAGCAGTACTTC. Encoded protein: CASSIQGPSYEQYF.